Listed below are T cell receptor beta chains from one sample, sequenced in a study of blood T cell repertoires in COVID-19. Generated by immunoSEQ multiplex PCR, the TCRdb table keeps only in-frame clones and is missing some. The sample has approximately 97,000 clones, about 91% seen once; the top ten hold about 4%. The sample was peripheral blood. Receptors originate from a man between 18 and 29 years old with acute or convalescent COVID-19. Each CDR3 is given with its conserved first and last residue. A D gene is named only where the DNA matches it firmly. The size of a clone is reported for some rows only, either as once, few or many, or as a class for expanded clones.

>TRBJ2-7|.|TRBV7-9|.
TGTGCCAGCAGCTTAGTGGTGGCAGTCTACGAGCAGTACTTC
CASSLVVAVYEQYF
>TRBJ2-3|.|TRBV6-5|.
TGTGCCAGCAAAAGCTTTTTCACAGATACGCAGTATTTT
CASKSFFTDTQYF
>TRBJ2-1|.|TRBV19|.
TGTGCCAGTAGTATCGTGAGCTCCTACAATGAGCAGTTCTTC
CASSIVSSYNEQFF
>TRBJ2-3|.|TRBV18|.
TGTGCCAGCTCACCACGGACAATTTGGGGCACAGATACGCAGTATTTT
CASSPRTIWGTDTQYF
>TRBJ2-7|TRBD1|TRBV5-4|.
TGTGCCAGCAGCCTGGACAGGGGTGGTTCCTACGAGCAGTACTTC
CASSLDRGGSYEQYF
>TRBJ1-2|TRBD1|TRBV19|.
TGTGCCAGTGCACAGGGGCCACACTCTGGCTACACCTTC
CASAQGPHSGYTF
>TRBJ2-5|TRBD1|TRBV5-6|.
TGTGCCAGCAGCACCTGGACAGGGAGAGAGACCCAGTACTTC
CASSTWTGRETQYF
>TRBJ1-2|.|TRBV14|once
TGTGCCAGCAGCCAAGCGGGTCGGGGGGCAAATGGCTACACCTTC
CASSQAGRGANGYTF
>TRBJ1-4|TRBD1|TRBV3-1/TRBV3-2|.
TGTGCCAGCAGCCCCAACGGGGACAGTCGAAAACTGTTTTTT
CASSPNGDSRKLFF
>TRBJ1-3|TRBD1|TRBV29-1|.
TGCAGCGCCCAGGACAGGGCACACTCTGGAAACACCATATATTTT
CSAQDRAHSGNTIYF
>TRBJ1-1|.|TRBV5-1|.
TGCGCCAGCAGCTTGGACAGGGTCGTGAGCACTGAAGCTTTCTTT
CASSLDRVVSTEAFF
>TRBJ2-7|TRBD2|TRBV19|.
TGTGCCAGTTCAGTAGCGGGTGGCTACGAGCAGTACTTC
CASSVAGGYEQYF
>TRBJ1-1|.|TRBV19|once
TGTGCCAGTAGTATAGGGACCGACAGGAACACTGAAGCTTTCTTT
CASSIGTDRNTEAFF
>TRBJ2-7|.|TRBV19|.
TGTGCCAGTAGTATTGGTTGGGGGGGCCAGTACGAGCAGTACTTC
CASSIGWGGQYEQYF
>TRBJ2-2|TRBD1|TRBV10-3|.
TGTGCCATAGGGACAGCCTACACCGGGGAGCTGTTTTTT
CAIGTAYTGELFF
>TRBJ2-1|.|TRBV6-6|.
TGTGCCAGCAGGAGACAGGCCCATGAGCAGTTCTTC
CASRRQAHEQFF
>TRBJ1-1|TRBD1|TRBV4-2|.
TGTGCCAGCAGCACCAGGGACAGGGGGGACACTGAAGCTTTCTTT
CASSTRDRGDTEAFF
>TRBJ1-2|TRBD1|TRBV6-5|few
TGTGCCAGCAGACGCGGGACAGGGTGGGGGTATGGCTACACCTTC
CASRRGTGWGYGYTF
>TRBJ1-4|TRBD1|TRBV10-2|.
TGCGCCAGCCCACATGACAGGGCATCCGAAAAACTGTTTTTT
CASPHDRASEKLFF
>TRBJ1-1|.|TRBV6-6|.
TGTGCCAGCAGTTACCGCACAGTGAACACTGAAGCTTTCTTT
CASSYRTVNTEAFF
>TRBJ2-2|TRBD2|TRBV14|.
TGTGCCAGCAGCCAAGGTCTAGCGGGAGGTGGCACCGGGGAGCTGTTTTTT
CASSQGLAGGGTGELFF
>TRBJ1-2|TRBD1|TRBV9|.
TGTGCCAGCAGCAGACAGGGAAACTATGGCTACACCTTC
CASSRQGNYGYTF
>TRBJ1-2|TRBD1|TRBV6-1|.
TGTGCCAGCAGTGAATTTTACAGGGGGCCGACTAGCTATGGCTACACCTTC
CASSEFYRGPTSYGYTF
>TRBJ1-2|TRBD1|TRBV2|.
TGTGCCAGCAGTGATAAGGGGGCTTTAGCCTATGGCTACACCTTC
CASSDKGALAYGYTF
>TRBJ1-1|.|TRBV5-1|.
TGCGCCAGCAGCCTCACACAGGGCGTAGGGGACACTGAAGCTTTCTTT
CASSLTQGVGDTEAFF
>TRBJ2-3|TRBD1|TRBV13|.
TGTGCCAGTGCCTTGACAGGGGCAGATACGCAGTATTTT
CASALTGADTQYF
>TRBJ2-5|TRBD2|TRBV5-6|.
TGTGCCAGCAGTGGGACTAGCGGGGGCCAAGAGACCCAGTACTTC
CASSGTSGGQETQYF
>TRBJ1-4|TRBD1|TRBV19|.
TGTGCCAGTAGTAGCAGGGGGCCAACTAATGAAAAACTGTTTTTT
CASSSRGPTNEKLFF
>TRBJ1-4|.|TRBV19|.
TGTGCCAGTAGTATACCCAGATCAAGCAGGGATGAAAAACTGTTTTTT
CASSIPRSSRDEKLFF